This paragraph reports one T cell receptor (beta chain). The specificity of this receptor is unknown. No quality values exist for individual bases; no much larger clone is one base distant. The data belong to a study of T cell changes during pregnancy in multiple sclerosis (dated by TCRdb to the late 2010s). A note on the overall study: Changes in the T cell repertoire over the course of pregnancy were examined in this study in women with multiple sclerosis.

Preparation of the library involved the immunoSEQ multiplex PCR assay. The immuneACCESS repertoire file appears here via TCRdb, limited to in-frame rearrangements. These files lack a portion of the clones; in checked studies, under half of the deficit traces to unresolved V genes, and the cause of the others is not known. This sample is represented by about 13,000 clones; approximately 91% of them were singletons. The leading ten clones occupy roughly 8.2% of the sample. There are 15 amino acids in the CDR3, from cysteine to phenylalanine inclusive. Only CDR3 DNA is held: 45 bases, read in frame from base 1. Trimming removed 0 bases from V and 7 bases from J; the gene matches leave 7 bases unexplained. Looking up the germline V gene yields CDR1 SGDLS and CDR2 YYNGEE.

Sequenced here: CD8+ T cells from peripheral blood mononuclear cells, sampled in the first trimester of pregnancy. The TCR was taken from a female donor with multiple sclerosis, enrolled in a pregnancy study. The rearrangement combines TRBV9 with TRBJ2-1; the junction holds 7 bases that match TRBD2. The CDR3 reads CASSVGGGSGNEQFF. In nucleotide form, the sequence is TGTGCCAGCAGCGTAGGGGGAGGGAGTGGGAATGAGCAGTTCTTC.